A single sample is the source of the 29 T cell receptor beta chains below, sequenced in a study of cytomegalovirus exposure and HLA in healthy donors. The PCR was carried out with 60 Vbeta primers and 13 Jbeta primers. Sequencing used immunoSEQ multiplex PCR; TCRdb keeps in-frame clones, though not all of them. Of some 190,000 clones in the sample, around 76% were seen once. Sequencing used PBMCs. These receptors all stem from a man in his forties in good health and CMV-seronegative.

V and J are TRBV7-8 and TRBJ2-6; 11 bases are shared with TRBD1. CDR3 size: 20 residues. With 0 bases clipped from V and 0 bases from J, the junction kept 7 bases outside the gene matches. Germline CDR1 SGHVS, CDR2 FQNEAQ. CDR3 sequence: CASSLAGRGQGGSGANVLTF. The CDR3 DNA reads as TGTGCCAGCAGCTTAGCAGGTCGGGGACAGGGGGGCTCTGGGGCCAACGTCCTGACTTTC.

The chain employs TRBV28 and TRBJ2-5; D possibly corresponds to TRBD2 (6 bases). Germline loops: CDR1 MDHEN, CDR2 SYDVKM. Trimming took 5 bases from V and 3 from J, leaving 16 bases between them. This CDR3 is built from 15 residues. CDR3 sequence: CASSVFGTHKETQYF. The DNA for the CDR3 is TGTGCCAGCAGTGTATTTGGGACTCATAAAGAGACCCAGTACTTC.

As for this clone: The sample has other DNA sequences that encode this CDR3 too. The CDR3 bases are TGTGCCAGCAGGGAGGGGAGCTCTGGAAACACCATATATTTT. It is translated as CASREGSSGNTIYF. The J gene is TRBJ1-3, the V gene TRBV2; possibly TRBD1 for D (5 bases). The CDR3 extends over 14 amino acids. The germline V and J ends were trimmed by 6 bases and 0 bases, with 9 bases remaining between them. Per the germline V gene, CDR1 is SNHLY and CDR2 is FYNNEI.

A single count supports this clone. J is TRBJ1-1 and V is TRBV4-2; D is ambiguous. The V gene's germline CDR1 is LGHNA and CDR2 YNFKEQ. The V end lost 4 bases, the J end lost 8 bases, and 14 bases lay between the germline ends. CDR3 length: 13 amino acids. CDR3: CASSPLSLMEAFF. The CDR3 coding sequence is TGTGCCAGCAGCCCCCTAAGTTTGATGGAAGCTTTCTTT.

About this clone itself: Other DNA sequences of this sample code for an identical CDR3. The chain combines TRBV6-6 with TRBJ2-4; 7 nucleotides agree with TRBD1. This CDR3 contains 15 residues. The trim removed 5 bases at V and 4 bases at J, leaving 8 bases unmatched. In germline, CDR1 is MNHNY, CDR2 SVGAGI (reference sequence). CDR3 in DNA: TGTGCCAGCAGTGCCCAGACAGGGACGAAAAACATTCAGTACTTC. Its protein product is CASSAQTGTKNIQYF.

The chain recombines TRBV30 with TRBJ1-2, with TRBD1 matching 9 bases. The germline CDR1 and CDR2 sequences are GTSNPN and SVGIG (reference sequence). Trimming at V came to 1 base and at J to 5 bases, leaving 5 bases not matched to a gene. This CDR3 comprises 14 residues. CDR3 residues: CAWSDRGRDYGYTF. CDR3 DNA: TGTGCCTGGAGTGACAGGGGGCGAGATTATGGCTACACCTTC.

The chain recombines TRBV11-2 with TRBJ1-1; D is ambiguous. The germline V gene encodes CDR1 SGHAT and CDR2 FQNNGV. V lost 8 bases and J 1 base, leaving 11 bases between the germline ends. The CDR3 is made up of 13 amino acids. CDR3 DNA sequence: TGTGCCAGCCTATTAGTTCCGAACACTGAAGCTTTCTTT. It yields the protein CASLLVPNTEAFF.

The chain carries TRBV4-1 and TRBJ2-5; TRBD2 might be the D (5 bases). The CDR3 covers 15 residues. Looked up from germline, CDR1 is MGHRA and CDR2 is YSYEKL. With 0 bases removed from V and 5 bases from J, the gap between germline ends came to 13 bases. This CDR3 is CASSQEARVRETQYF. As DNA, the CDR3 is TGCGCCAGCAGCCAAGAGGCGCGGGTTAGGGAGACCCAGTACTTC.

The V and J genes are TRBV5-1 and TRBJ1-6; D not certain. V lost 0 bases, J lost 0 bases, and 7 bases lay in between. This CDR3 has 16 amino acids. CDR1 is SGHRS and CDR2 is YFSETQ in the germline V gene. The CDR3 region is CASSLDDNSYNSPLHF. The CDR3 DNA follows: TGCGCCAGCAGCTTGGATGACAACTCCTATAATTCACCCCTCCACTTT.

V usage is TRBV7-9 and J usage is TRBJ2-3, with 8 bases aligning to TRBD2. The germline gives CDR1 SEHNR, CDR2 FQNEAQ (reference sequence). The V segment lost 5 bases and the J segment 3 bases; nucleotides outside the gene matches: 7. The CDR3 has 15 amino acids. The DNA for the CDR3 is TGTGCCAGCAGCCCCGGACTAGCATTAACAGATACGCAGTATTTT. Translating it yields CASSPGLALTDTQYF.

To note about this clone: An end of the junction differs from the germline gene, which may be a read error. CDR3 in DNA: TGTGCTAGCACCCGGACAGGGTCGAATGAGCAGTTCTTC. Amino acids: CASTRTGSNEQFF. The J gene is TRBJ2-1, the V gene TRBV7-7; TRBD1 aligns across 8 bases. The CDR3 is 13 amino acids. In germline, CDR1 is SSHAT, CDR2 FNYEAQ (reference sequence). The whole variable domain, filled in from reference TRBV7-7 and TRBJ2-1, reads GAGVSQSPRYKVTKRGQDVTLRCDPISSHATLYWYQQALGQGPEFLTYFNYEAQPDKSGLPSDRFSAERPEGSISTLTIQRTEQRDSAMYRCASTRTGSNEQFFGPGTRLTVL.

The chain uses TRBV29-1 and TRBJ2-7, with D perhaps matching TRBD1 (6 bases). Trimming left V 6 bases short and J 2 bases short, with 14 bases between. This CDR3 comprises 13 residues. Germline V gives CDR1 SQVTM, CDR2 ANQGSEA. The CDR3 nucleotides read TGCAGCGTCCTGGACAGTCAACCCTACGAGCAGTACTTC. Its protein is CSVLDSQPYEQYF.

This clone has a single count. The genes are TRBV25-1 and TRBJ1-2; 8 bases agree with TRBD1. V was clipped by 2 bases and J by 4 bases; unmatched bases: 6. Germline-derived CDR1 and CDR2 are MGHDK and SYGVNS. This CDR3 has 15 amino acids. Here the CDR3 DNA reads TGTGCCAGCAGTGAACCCGGGACAGGCGGCTATGGCTACACCTTC. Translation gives CASSEPGTGGYGYTF.

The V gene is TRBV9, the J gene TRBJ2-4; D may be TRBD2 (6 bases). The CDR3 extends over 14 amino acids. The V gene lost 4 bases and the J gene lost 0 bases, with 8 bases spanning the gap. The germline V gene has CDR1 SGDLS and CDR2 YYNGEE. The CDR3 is CASSPGEAKNIQYF. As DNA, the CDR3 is TGTGCCAGCAGCCCGGGAGAAGCCAAAAACATTCAGTACTTC.

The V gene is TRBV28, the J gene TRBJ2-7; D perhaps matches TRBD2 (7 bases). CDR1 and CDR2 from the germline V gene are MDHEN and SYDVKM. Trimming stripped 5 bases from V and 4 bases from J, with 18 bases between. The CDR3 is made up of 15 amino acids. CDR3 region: CASSAIQGGVYEQYF. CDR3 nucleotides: TGTGCCAGCAGTGCAATACAGGGAGGGGTTTACGAGCAGTACTTC.

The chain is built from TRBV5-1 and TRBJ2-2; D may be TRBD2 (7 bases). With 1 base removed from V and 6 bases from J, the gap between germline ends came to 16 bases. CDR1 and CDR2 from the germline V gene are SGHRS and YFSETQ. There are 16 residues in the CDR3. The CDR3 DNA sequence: TGCGCCAGCAGCTTGAAGGCGGGAGAGGGGGCCGGGGAGCTGTTTTTT. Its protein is CASSLKAGEGAGELFF. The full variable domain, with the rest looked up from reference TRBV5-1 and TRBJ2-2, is KAGVTQTPRYLIKTRGQQVTLSCSPISGHRSVSWYQQTPGQGLQFLFEYFSETQRNKGNFPGRFSGRQFSNSRSEMNVSTLELGDSALYLCASSLKAGEGAGELFFGEGSRLTVL.

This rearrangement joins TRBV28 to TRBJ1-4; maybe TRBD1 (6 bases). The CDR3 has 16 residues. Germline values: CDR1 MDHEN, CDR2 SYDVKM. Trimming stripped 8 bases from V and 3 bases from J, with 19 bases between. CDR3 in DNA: TGTGCCAGCCTCACGGGGGGGGGCTCGTCTAATGAAAAACTGTTTTTT. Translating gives CASLTGGGSSNEKLFF.

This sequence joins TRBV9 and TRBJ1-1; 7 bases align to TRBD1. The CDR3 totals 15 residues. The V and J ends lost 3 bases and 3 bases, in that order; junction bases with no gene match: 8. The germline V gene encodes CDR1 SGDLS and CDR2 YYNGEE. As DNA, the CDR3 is TGTGCCAGCAGCGCCCTCGACAGGGCTGACACTGAAGCTTTCTTT. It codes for CASSALDRADTEAFF. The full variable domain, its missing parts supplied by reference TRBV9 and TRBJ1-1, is DSGVTQTPKHLITATGQRVTLRCSPRSGDLSVYWYQQSLDQGLQFLIQYYNGEERAKGNILERFSAQQFPDLHSELNLSSLELGDSALYFCASSALDRADTEAFFGQGTRLTVV.

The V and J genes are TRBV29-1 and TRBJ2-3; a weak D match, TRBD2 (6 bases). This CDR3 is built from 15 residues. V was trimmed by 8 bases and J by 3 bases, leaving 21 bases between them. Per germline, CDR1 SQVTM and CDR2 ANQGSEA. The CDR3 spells CSSRLRGKGTDTQYF. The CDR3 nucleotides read TGCAGCTCCCGTTTGCGCGGGAAAGGAACAGATACGCAGTATTTT.

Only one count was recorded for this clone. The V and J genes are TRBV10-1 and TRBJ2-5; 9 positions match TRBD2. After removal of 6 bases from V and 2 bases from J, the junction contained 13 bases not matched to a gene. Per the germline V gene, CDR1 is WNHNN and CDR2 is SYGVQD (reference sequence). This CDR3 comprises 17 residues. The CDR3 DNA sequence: TGCGCCAGCAGCTTCCCAGTGGAGGCGGGGGGGCAAGAGACCCAGTACTTC. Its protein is CASSFPVEAGGQETQYF.

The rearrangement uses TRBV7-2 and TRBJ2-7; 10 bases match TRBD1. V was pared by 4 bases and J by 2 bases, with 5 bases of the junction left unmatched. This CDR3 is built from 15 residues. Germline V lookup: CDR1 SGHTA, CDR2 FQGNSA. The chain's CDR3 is CASSWDRGKPYEQYF. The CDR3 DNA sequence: TGTGCCAGCAGCTGGGACAGGGGTAAACCCTACGAGCAGTACTTC. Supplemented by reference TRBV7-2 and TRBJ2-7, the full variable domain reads GAGVSQSPSNKVTEKGKDVELRCDPISGHTALYWYRQSLGQGLEFLIYFQGNSAPDKSGLPSDRFSAERTGGSVSTLTIQRTQQEDSAVYLCASSWDRGKPYEQYFGPGTRLTVT.

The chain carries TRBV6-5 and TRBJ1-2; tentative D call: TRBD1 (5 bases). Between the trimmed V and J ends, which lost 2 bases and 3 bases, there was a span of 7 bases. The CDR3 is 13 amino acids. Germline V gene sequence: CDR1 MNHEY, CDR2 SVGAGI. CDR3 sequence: CASSYRQYYGYTF. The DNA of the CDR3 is TGTGCCAGCAGTTACCGACAGTACTATGGCTACACCTTC.

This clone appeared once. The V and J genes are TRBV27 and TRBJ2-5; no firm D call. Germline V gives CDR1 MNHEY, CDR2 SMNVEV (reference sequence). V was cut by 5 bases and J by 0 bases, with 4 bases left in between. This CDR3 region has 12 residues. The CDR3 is CASSPNQETQYF. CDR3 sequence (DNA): TGTGCCAGCAGTCCCAACCAAGAGACCCAGTACTTC.

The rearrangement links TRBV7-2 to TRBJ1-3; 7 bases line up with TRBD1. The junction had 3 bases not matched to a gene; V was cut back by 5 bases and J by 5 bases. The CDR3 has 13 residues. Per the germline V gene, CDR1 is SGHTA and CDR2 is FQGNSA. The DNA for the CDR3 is TGTGCCAGCAGCCCGGGACAGCGAAACACCATATATTTT. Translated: CASSPGQRNTIYF.

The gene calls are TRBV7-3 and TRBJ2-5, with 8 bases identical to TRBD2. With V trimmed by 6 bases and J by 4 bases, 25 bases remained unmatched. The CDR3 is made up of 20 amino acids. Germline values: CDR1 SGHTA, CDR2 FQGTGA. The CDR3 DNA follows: TGTGCCAGCAGGGAACACCCTACATCCGGGGGCCCGGGGGGGGGAGAGACCCAGTACTTC. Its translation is CASREHPTSGGPGGGETQYF.

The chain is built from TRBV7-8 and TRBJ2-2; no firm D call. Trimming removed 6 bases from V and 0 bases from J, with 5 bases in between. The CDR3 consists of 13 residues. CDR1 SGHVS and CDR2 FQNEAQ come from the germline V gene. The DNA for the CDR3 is TGTGCCAGCAGAGAGGCGAACACCGGGGAGCTGTTTTTT. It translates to CASREANTGELFF.

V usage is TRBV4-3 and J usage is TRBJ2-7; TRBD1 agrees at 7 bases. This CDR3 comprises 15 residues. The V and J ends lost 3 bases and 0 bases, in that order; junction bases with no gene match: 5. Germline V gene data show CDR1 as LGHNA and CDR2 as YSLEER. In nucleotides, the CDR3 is TGCGCCAGCAGCCAGATCCGGGACAGCTCCTACGAGCAGTACTTC. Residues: CASSQIRDSSYEQYF.

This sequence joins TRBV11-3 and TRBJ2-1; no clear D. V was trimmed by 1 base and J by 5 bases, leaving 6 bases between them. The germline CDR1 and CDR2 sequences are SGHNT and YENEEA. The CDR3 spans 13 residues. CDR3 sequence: CASSLGQNNEQFF. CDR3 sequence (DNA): TGTGCCAGCAGCTTAGGGCAGAACAATGAGCAGTTCTTC.

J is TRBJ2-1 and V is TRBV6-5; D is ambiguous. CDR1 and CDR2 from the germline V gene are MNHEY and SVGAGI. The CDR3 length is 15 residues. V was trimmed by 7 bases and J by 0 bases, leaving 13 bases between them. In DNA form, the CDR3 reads TGTGCCAGCACCTCCCCTTCGAGCTCCTACAATGAGCAGTTCTTC. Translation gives CASTSPSSSYNEQFF.